These 4 T cell receptor beta chains originate from one sample sequenced in a study of T-cell reconstitution after alpha-beta-depleted transplantation in children. The library targeted TCRbeta and was prepared with unique molecular identifiers. TCRdb redid the calling of the PCR reads with MiXCR, one entry per CDR3 protein. This sample yields around 440,000 distinct CDR3 sequences, of which roughly 16% are seen a single time; just under 30% belongs to the top ten. The starting material was PBMCs, mostly from graft donor cells, obtained 360 days after TCRalphabeta/CD19-depleted stem cell transplant. The receptors originated from a boy in the first two years of life who had a stem cell transplant for Wiskott-Aldrich syndrome, so the T cells may come from the graft donor.

The CDR3: CASNPMGASGRKAGELFF. The CDR3 bases are TGTGCCAGCAATCCAATGGGGGCTAGCGGGAGAAAGGCCGGGGAGCTGTTTTTT. J is TRBJ2-2 and V is TRBV11-1, with 10 bases that match TRBD2. The CDR3 sequence is 18 residues long. V dropped 7 bases and J dropped 6; count of bases not matched to a gene: 17. The germline gives CDR1 SGHAT, CDR2 FQDESV (reference sequence).

J is TRBJ2-1 and V is TRBV5-5; D unresolved. Germline V gene sequence: CDR1 SGHKS, CDR2 YYEKEE (reference sequence). The CDR3 sequence is 13 residues long. V was cut by 1 base and J by 6 bases, with 8 bases left in between. The CDR3 nucleotides are TGTGCCAGCAGCTTGTTTTCTATCAATGAGCAGTTCTTC. This translates into CASSLFSINEQFF.

This chain joins TRBV5-5 and TRBJ2-3; 11 nucleotides align to TRBD2. Germline CDR1 reads SGHKS; CDR2 reads YYEKEE (reference sequence). The junction had 5 bases not matched to a gene; V was cut back by 4 bases and J by 4 bases. The CDR3 length is 15 residues. CDR3 in amino acids: CASSLAGGMADTQYF. In DNA form, the CDR3 reads TGTGCCAGCAGCCTAGCGGGAGGAATGGCAGATACGCAGTATTTT.

The table lists this clonotype with many counts. The V gene is TRBV7-9, the J gene TRBJ2-5; 7 nucleotides match TRBD2. The junction had 4 bases not matched to a gene; V was cut back by 3 bases and J by 3 bases. Germline V CDR1 and CDR2: SEHNR, FQNEAQ (reference sequence). The CDR3 has 14 residues. CDR3 in amino acids: CASSLTGGEETQYF. The CDR3 coding sequence is TGTGCCAGCAGCTTGACGGGGGGTGAAGAGACCCAGTACTTC.